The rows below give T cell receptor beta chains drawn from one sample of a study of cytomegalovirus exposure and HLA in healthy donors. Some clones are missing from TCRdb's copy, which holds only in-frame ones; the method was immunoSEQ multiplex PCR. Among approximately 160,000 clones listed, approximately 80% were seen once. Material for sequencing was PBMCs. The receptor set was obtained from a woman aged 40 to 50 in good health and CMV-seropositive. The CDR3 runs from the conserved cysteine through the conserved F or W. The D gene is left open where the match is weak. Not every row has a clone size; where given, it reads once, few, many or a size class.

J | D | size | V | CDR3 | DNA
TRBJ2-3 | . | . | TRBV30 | CAWSQSDTQYF | TGTGCCTGGAGCCAGTCGGATACGCAGTATTTT
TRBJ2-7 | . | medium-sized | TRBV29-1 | CSVGQSGYEQYF | TGCAGCGTCGGACAGTCGGGGTACGAGCAGTACTTC
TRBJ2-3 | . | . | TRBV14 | CASSKSSQATQYF | TGTGCCAGCAGCAAGAGTTCCCAGGCTACGCAGTATTTT
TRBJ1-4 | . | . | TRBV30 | CAWREGGAGEKLFF | TGTGCCTGGAGGGAAGGGGGAGCTGGTGAAAAACTGTTTTTT
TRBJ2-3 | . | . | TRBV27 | CASSLGLANTDTQYF | TGTGCCAGCAGTTTAGGTCTAGCGAACACAGATACGCAGTATTTT
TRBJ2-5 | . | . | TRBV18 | CASSPFRGPETQYF | TGTGCCAGCTCACCATTCAGGGGCCCAGAGACCCAGTACTTC
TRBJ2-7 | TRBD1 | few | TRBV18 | CASSSQGQASYEQYF | TGTGCCAGCTCATCCCAGGGACAGGCCTCCTACGAGCAGTACTTC
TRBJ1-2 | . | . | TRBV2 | CASRDRGGNYGYTF | TGTGCCAGCAGGGACCGCGGGGGTAACTATGGCTACACCTTC
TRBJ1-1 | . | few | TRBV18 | CASSPQDSDTEAFF | TGTGCCAGCTCACCACAGGACAGTGACACTGAAGCTTTCTTT
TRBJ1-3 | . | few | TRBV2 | CASSEIIGNTIYF | TGTGCCAGCAGTGAAATTATAGGAAACACCATATATTTT
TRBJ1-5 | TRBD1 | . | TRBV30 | CAWSWTGQGQPQHF | TGTGCCTGGAGCTGGACAGGGCAGGGTCAGCCCCAGCATTTT
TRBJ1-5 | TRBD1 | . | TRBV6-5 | CASSSWTGGNNQPQHF | TGTGCCAGCAGTTCCTGGACAGGGGGGAACAATCAGCCCCAGCATTTT
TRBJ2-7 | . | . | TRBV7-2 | CASSLTGSGEQYF | TGTGCCAGCAGCTTAACCGGGAGCGGGGAGCAGTACTTC
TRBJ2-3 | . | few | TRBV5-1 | CASSPEVSSGFTDTQYF | TGCGCCAGCAGCCCGGAGGTTTCCAGCGGGTTCACAGATACGCAGTATTTT
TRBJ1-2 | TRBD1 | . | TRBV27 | CASSSSGQGYGYTF | TGTGCCAGCAGTTCATCGGGACAGGGCTATGGCTACACCTTC
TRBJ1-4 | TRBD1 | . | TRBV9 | CASSTGQGHEKLFF | TGTGCCAGCAGCACGGGACAGGGCCATGAAAAACTGTTTTTT
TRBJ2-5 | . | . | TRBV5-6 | CASSHDRQNAWAQETQYF | TGTGCCAGCAGCCACGACAGACAAAATGCGTGGGCTCAAGAGACCCAGTACTTC
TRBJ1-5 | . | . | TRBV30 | CAWSPTTGFGNQPQHF | TGTGCCTGGAGCCCTACTACAGGATTCGGCAATCAGCCCCAGCATTTT
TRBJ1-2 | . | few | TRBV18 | CASSPPSGQQSYGYTF | TGTGCCAGCTCACCCCCTTCAGGACAGCAATCCTATGGCTACACCTTC
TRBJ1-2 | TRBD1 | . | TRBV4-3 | CASSLRRQGGYGYTF | TGCGCCAGCAGCCTTAGGAGACAGGGAGGCTATGGCTACACCTTC
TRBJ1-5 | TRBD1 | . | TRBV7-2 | CASSLASTGAHQPQHF | TGTGCCAGCAGCTTAGCGAGTACAGGGGCCCATCAGCCCCAGCATTTT
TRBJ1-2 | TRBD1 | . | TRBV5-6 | CASSSTTGDGYTF | TGTGCCAGCAGCTCAACGACAGGGGACGGCTACACCTTC
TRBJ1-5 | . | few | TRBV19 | CATVEAGDSNQPQHF | TGTGCCACCGTTGAGGCAGGGGATAGCAATCAGCCCCAGCATTTT
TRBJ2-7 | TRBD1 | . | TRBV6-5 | CASSVRDRVKEQYF | TGTGCCAGCAGTGTCCGGGACAGGGTAAAGGAGCAGTACTTC
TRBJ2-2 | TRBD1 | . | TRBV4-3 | CASSQGTGAGELFF | TGCGCCAGCAGCCAAGGCACAGGGGCCGGGGAGCTGTTTTTT
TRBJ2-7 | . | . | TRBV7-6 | CASSLGRMNEQYF | TGTGCCAGCAGCTTAGGGAGGATGAACGAGCAGTACTTC
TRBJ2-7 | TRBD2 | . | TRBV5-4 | CASSPGLAGKGAYEQYF | TGTGCCAGCAGCCCCGGACTAGCGGGAAAGGGGGCCTACGAGCAGTACTTC